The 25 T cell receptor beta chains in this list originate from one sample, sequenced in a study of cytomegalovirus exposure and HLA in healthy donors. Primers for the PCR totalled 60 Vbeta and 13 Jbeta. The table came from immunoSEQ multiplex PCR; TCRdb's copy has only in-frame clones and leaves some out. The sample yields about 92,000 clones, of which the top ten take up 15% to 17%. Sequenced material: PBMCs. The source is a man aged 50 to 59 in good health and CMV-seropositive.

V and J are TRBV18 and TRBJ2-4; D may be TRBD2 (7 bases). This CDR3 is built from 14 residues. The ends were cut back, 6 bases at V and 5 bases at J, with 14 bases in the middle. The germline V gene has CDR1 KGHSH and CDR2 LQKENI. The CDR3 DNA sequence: TGTGCCAGCTCTAGGGGGGGAACGGAAAACATTCAGTACTTC. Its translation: CASSRGGTENIQYF.

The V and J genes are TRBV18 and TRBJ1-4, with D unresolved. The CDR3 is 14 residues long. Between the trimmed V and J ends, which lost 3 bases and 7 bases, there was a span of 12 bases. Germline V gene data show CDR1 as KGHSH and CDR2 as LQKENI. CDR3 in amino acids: CASSPVGVGEKLFF. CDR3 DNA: TGTGCCAGCTCACCGGTGGGAGTGGGTGAAAAACTGTTTTTT.

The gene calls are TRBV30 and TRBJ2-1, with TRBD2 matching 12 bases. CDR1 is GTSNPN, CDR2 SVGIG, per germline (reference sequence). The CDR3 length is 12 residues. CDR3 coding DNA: TGTGCGATGACTAGCGGGAGCAATGAGCAGTTCTTC. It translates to CAMTSGSNEQFF.

The CDR3, as DNA: TGTGCCAGCAGCTTTCGGGACAGAGGGACTAGCGGGTTAAGAGGTGAGCAGTTCTTC. Protein product: CASSFRDRGTSGLRGEQFF. The J gene is TRBJ2-1, the V gene TRBV7-9, with 12 positions matching TRBD2. V trimming: 3 bases; J trimming: 9 bases; junction bases outside the gene matches: 18. Germline CDR1 reads SEHNR; CDR2 reads FQNEAQ (reference sequence). The CDR3 is made up of 19 amino acids.

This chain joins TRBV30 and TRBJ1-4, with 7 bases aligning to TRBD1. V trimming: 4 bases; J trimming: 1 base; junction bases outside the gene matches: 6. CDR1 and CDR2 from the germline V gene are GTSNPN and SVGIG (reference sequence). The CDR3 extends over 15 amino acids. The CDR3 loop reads CAWTLRGRTNEKLFF. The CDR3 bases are TGTGCCTGGACCCTTAGGGGGCGAACTAATGAAAAACTGTTTTTT.

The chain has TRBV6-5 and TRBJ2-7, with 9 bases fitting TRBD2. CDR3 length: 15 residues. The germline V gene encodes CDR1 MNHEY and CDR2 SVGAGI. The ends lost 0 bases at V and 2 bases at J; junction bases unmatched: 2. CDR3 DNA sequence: TGTGCCAGCAGTTACTCCCAGCGGGAGGCCTACGAGCAGTACTTC. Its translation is CASSYSQREAYEQYF.

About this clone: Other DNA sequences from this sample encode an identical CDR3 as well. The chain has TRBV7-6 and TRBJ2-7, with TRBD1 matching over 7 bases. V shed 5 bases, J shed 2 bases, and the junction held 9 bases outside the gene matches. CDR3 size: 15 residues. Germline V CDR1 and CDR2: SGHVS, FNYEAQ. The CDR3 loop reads CASSPGTASAYEQYF. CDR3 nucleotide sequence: TGTGCCAGCAGCCCTGGGACAGCGAGCGCCTACGAGCAGTACTTC.

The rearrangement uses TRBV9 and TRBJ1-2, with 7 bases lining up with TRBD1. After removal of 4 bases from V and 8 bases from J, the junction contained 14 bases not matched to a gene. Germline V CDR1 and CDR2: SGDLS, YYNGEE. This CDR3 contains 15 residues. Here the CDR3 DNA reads TGTGCCAGCAGCCCTCAGACAGGGAATTTGTTAGGCTACACCTTC. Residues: CASSPQTGNLLGYTF.

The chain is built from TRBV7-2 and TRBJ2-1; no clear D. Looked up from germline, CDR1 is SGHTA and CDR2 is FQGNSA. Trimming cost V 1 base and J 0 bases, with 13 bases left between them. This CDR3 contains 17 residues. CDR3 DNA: TGTGCCAGCAGCTTAGATATCCCGTTGAGCTCCTACAATGAGCAGTTCTTC. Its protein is CASSLDIPLSSYNEQFF.

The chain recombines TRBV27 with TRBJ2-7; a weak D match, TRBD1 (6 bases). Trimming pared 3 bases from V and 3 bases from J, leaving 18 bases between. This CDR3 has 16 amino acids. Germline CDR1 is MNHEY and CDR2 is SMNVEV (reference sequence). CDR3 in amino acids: CASSFPGTTEYYEQYV. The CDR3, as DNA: TGTGCCAGCAGTTTCCCCGGGACAACGGAATACTACGAGCAGTACGTC.

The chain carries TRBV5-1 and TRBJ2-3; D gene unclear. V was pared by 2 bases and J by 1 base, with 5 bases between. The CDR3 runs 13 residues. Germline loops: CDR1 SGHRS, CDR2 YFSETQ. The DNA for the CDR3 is TGCGCCAGCAGCTTACAGCGCACAGATACGCAGTATTTT. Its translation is CASSLQRTDTQYF.

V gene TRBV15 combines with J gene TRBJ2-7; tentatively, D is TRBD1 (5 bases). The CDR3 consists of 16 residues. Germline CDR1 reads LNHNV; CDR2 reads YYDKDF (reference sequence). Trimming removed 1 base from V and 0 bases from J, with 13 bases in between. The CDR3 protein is CATSRGRGVSSYEQYV. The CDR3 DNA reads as TGTGCCACCAGCAGAGGAAGGGGTGTAAGCTCCTACGAGCAGTACGTC.

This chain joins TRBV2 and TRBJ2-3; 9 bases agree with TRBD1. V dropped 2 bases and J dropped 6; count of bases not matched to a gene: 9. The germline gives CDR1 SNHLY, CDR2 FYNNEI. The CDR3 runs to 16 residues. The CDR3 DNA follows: TGTGCCAGCAGTGAACTGGGACAGGGCGCCTCGGATACGCAGTATTTT. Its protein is CASSELGQGASDTQYF.

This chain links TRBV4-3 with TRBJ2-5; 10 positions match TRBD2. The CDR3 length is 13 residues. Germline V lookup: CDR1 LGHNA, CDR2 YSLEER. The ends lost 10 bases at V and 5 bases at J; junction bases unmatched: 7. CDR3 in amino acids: CATSSSGSETQYF. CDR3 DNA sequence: TGCGCCACCTCCTCTAGCGGGAGTGAGACCCAGTACTTC.

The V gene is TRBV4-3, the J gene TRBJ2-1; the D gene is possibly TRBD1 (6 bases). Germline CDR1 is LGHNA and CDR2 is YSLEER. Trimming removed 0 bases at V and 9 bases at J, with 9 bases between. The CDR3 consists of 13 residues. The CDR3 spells CASSQEGAGEQFF. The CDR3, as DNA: TGCGCCAGCAGCCAAGAGGGGGCGGGTGAGCAGTTCTTC.

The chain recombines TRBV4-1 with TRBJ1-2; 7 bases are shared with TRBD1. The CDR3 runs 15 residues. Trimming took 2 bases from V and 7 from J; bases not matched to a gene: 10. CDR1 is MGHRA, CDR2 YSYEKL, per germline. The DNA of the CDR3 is TGCGCCAGCAGCCAAACGCCTCAAGAGGGGGCTGGCTACACCTTC. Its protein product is CASSQTPQEGAGYTF.

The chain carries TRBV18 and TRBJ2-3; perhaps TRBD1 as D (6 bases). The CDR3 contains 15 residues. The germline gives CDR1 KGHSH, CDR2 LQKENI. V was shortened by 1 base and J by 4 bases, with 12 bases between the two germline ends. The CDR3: CASSPLRDTADTQYF. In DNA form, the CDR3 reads TGTGCCAGCTCACCACTCCGGGACACAGCAGATACGCAGTATTTT. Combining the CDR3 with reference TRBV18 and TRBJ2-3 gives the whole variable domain NAGVMQNPRHLVRRRGQEARLRCSPMKGHSHVYWYRQLPEEGLKFMVYLQKENIIDESGMPKERFSAEFPKEGPSILRIQQVVRGDSAAYFCASSPLRDTADTQYFGPGTRLTVL.

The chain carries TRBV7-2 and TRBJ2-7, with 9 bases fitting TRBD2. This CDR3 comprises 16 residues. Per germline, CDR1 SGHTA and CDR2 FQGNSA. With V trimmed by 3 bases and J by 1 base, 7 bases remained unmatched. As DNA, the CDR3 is TGTGCCAGCAGCTTTCCCGCGGGAGGGAAGTCCTACGAGCAGTACTTC. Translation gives CASSFPAGGKSYEQYF.

CDR3 coding DNA: TGCGCCAGCAGCTTGTTACAGGGAGGGGAGACCCAGTACTTC. This codes for CASSLLQGGETQYF. The rearrangement joins TRBV5-1 to TRBJ2-5; a weak D match, TRBD2 (7 bases). CDR1 is SGHRS and CDR2 is YFSETQ in the germline V gene. V was trimmed by 1 base and J by 5 bases, leaving 12 bases between them. The CDR3 runs 14 residues.

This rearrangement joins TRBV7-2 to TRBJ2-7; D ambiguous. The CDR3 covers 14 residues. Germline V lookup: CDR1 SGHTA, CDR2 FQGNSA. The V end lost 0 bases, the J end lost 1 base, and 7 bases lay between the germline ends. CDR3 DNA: TGTGCCAGCAGCTTAGCGGAGTATTCCTACGAGCAGTACGTC. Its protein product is CASSLAEYSYEQYV.

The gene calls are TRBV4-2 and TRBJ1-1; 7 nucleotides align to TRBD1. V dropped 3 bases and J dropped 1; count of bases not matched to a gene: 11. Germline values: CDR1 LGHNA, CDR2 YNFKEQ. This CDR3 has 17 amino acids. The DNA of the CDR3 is TGTGCCAGCAGCCAGTTAGGAAACAGGGGCGCGAACACTGAAGCTTTCTTT. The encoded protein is CASSQLGNRGANTEAFF.

The CDR3 protein is CASQTAALHEAFF. For the CDR3, the DNA is TGTGCCAGTCAGACAGCCGCCTTGCATGAAGCTTTCTTT. The V call is TRBV19, the J call TRBJ1-1; weak D call: TRBD1 (5 bases). The V and J ends lost 8 bases and 7 bases respectively, with 17 bases between them. The CDR3 contains 13 residues. CDR1 is LNHDA, CDR2 SQIVND, per germline (reference sequence).

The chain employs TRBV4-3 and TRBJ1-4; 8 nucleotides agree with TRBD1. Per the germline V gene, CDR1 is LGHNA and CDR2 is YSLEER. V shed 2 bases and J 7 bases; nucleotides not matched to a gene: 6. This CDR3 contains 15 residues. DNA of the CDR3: TGCGCCAGCAGCCAACGTGACAGGGGCGCTGAAAAACTGTTTTTT. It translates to CASSQRDRGAEKLFF.

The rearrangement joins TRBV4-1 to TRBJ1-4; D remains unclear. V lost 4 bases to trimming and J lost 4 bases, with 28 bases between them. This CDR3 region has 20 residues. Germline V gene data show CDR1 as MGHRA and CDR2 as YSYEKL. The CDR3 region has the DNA TGCGCCAGCAGCCTCCTCGCCACGGGGTTTTTCGTGGGGATTAATGAAAAACTGTTTTTT. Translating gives CASSLLATGFFVGINEKLFF.

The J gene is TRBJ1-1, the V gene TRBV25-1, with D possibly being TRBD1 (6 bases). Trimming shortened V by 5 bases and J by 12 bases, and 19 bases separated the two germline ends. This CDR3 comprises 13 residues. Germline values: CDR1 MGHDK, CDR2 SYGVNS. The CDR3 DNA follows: TGTGCCAGCAGTTACGGGACAAGATGGGAGACTTTCTTT. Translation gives CASSYGTRWETFF.